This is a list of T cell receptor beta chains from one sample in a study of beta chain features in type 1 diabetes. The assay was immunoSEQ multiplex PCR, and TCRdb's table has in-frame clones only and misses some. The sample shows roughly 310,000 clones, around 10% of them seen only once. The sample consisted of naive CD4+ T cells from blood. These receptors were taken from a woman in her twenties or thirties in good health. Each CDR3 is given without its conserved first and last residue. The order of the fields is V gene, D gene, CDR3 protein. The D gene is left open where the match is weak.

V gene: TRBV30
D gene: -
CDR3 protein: AGQKSQYYGYT

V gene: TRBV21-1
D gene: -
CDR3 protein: ASLRLVTDTQY

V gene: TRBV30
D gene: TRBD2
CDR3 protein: AWSVLAGYNEQF

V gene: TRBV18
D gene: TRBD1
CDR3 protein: ASADRDGNIQY

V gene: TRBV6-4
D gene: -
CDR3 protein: ASSDRDIGAFRNLYEQY

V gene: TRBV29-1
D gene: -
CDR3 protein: SVGEPQETQY

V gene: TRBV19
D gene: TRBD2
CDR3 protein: ASSIEAGVTDTQY

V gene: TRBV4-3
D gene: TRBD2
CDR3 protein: ASTRELANSYEQY

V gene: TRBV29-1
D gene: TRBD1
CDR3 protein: SVYRQQGAEQF

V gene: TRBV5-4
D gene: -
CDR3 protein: ASSFAGKETQY

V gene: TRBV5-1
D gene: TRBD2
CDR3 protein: ASSKTSGSGETQY

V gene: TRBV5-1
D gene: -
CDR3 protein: ASSLVPGEGYNEQF

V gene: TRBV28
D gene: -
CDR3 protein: ASSSFEAF

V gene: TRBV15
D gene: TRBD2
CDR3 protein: ATSRLAGGTDTQY

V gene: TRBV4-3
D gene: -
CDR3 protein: ASSQEYRENQPQH

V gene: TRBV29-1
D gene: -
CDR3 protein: SVDRGTGNEQY

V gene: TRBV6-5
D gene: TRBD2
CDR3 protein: ASSYSGLAGSYEQY

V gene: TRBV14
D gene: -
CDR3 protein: ASSQGLPGVQETQY

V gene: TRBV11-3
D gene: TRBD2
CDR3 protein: ASSPSGSTYNEQF

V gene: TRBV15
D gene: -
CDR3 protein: ATSRLSLARSQETQY

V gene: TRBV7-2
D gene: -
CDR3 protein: ASSSVLRKNIQY

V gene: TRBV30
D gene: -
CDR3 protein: AWRWWEDTEAF

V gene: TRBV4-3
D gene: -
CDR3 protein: ASSQTGNSYNEQF

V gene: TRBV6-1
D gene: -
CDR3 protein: ASRGGNQPQH

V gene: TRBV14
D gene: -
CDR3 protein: ASSQIMNTEAF

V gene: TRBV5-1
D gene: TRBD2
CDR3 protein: ASSLVGGSSTDTQY

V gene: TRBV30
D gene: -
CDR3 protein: AWSGTGNGYT

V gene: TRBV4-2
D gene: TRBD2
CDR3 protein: ASSQQAGGFTDTQY

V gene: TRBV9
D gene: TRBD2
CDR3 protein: ASSVVGLGNEQF

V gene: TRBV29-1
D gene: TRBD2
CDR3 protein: SVGVRAGGYNEQF

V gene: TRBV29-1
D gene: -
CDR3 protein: SVGTYEQY

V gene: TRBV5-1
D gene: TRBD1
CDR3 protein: ASSLGQTQETQY

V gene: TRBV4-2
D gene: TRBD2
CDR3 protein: ASSQQLAGGLEQY

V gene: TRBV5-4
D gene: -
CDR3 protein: ASSSQAETILGQY

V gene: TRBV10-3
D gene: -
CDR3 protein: AISARGGFTGELF

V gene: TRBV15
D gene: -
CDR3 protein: ATSRESPNSNQPQH

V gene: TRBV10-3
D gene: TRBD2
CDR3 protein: AISDSSGRLEQF

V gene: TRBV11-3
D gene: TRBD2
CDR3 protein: ASSLSGVSEQF

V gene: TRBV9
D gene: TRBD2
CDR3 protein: ASSVSTGTSGRAHGETQY

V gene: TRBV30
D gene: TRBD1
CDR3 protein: AWRQGNPSYEQY

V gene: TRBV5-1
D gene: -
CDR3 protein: ASSPEGWGFYEQY

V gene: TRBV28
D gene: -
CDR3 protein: ASSPGVRSYGYT

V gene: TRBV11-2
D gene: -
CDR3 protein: ASLTQGSYNEQF

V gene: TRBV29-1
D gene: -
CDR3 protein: SGRNRGKDNEQF

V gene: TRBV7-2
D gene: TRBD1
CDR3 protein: ASSLGDRPQETQY

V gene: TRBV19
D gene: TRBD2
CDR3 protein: ASADPGLADTGELF

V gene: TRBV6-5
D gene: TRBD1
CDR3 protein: ATGTGVSNQPQH